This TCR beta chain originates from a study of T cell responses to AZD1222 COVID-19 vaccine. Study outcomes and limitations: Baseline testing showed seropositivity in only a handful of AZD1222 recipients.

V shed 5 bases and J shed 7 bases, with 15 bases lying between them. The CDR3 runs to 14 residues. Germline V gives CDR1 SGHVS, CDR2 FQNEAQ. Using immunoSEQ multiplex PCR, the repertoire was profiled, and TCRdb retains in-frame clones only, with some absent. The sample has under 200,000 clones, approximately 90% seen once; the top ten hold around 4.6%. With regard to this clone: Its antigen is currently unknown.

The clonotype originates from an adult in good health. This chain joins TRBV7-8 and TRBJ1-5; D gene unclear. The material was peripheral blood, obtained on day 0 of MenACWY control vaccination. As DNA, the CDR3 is TGTGCCAGCAGCCCTAGGGTGGATACCCAGCCCCAGCATTTT. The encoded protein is CASSPRVDTQPQHF.